One and the same sample provided the 32 T cell receptor beta chains below, sequenced in a study of shared clonotypes between healthy human individuals (TCRdb year 2020). Library preparation was by the immunoSEQ multiplex PCR assay. Held by TCRdb, this immuneACCESS table contains in-frame sequences only and omits some clones. Under half of the omission traces to an unresolved V gene where checked; the cause of the rest is unknown. The sample table contains about 1 million clones; only one count was recorded for roughly 74% of them. The ten biggest clones cover 0.5% to 0.6% of the sample. Sample: memory CD4+ T cells from PBMCs. The sample's cell subset or site, from its label and the paper: CD45RA-negative fraction. These receptors came from a man aged 18 to 29 in good health. Some clones in this sample may be carry-over from other donors' samples.

The chain carries TRBV7-9 and TRBJ2-1; 8 bases align to TRBD2. The V gene end was trimmed by 0 bases and the J gene end by 7 bases; junction bases not matched to a gene: 5. The CDR3 spans 15 residues. Per the germline V gene, CDR1 is SEHNR and CDR2 is FQNEAQ (reference sequence). The CDR3 DNA follows: TGTGCCAGCAGCTTAGCGCCTAGCGGGTCGAATGAGCAGTTCTTC. Its translation is CASSLAPSGSNEQFF.

The chain uses TRBV2 and TRBJ2-7; 11 nucleotides match TRBD1. V lost 7 bases and J lost 5; bases outside the gene matches: 7. The germline V gene has CDR1 SNHLY and CDR2 FYNNEI. This CDR3 has 14 amino acids. This CDR3 is CASNGDRGAHEQYF. CDR3 DNA sequence: TGTGCCAGCAATGGGGACAGGGGGGCCCACGAGCAGTACTTC.

This sequence joins TRBV6-5 and TRBJ2-7; D unclear. V shed 7 bases and J shed 1 base, with 14 bases lying between them. Germline V lookup: CDR1 MNHEY, CDR2 SVGAGI. The CDR3 consists of 14 residues. Here the CDR3 DNA reads TGTGCCAGCAACCGGCGACCCCGATCCTACGAGCAGTACTTC. Its protein is CASNRRPRSYEQYF.

The chain recombines TRBV10-3 with TRBJ2-2; D is undetermined. The CDR3 has 11 amino acids. Germline V CDR1 and CDR2: ENHRY, SYGVKD. Between the trimmed V and J ends, which lost 4 bases and 8 bases, there was a span of 5 bases. The CDR3 sequence: CAISGAGELFF. Here the CDR3 DNA reads TGTGCCATCAGTGGGGCTGGGGAGCTGTTTTTT.

The J gene is TRBJ2-1, the V gene TRBV7-3; 8 nucleotides line up with TRBD2. The CDR3 is 13 residues long. The V and J ends lost 5 bases and 7 bases, in that order; junction bases with no gene match: 4. From germline, CDR1 is SGHTA and CDR2 FQGTGA. This CDR3 is CASSRGLANEQFF. The CDR3 bases are TGTGCCAGCAGCCGAGGACTAGCTAATGAGCAGTTCTTC.

This chain uses TRBV28 with TRBJ1-3, with D uncertain. The germline CDR1 and CDR2 sequences are MDHEN and SYDVKM. The V and J ends lost 10 bases and 1 base respectively, with 17 bases between them. The CDR3 totals 15 residues. The chain's CDR3 is CAITQRGVSGNTIYF. For the CDR3, the DNA is TGTGCCATCACCCAGCGAGGCGTTTCTGGAAACACCATATATTTT. Looking up the rest from reference TRBV28 and TRBJ1-3 gives the full variable domain: DVKVTQSSRYLVKRTGEKVFLECVQDMDHENMFWYRQDPGLGLRLIYFSYDVKMKEKGDIPEGYSVSREKKERFSLILESASTNQTSMYLCAITQRGVSGNTIYFGEGSWLTVV.

The V gene is TRBV5-4, the J gene TRBJ2-7; TRBD1 aligns across 7 bases. Germline lookup yields CDR1 SGHNT and CDR2 YYREEE (reference sequence). V lost 0 bases, J lost 1 base, and 1 base stayed unmatched. CDR3 length: 14 amino acids. The CDR3 DNA follows: TGTGCCAGCAGCTTGGAGACAGGGTCCTACGAGCAGTACTTC. Its protein product is CASSLETGSYEQYF.

A few counts support this clone. The rearrangement links TRBV6-6 to TRBJ2-7; no reliable D call. V was clipped by 3 bases and J by 5 bases, with 5 bases between them. The germline V gene has CDR1 MNHNY and CDR2 SVGAGI (reference sequence). The CDR3 consists of 11 residues. The CDR3 coding sequence is TGTGCCAGCAGTTATCAGGACGAGCAGTACTTC. It codes for CASSYQDEQYF.

The chain recombines TRBV18 with TRBJ1-2, with TRBD1 matching over 8 bases. Unmatched junction bases numbered 5, after V lost 2 bases and J lost 3 bases. Germline CDR1 is KGHSH and CDR2 is LQKENI. This CDR3 spans 15 amino acids. CDR3 region: CASSPGQGQDYGYTF. The CDR3 nucleotides read TGTGCCAGCTCACCAGGACAGGGCCAGGACTATGGCTACACCTTC. The variable domain in full, with the rest retrieved from reference TRBV18 and TRBJ1-2, is NAGVMQNPRHLVRRRGQEARLRCSPMKGHSHVYWYRQLPEEGLKFMVYLQKENIIDESGMPKERFSAEFPKEGPSILRIQQVVRGDSAAYFCASSPGQGQDYGYTFGSGTRLTVV.

This clone came up once. V and J are TRBV28 and TRBJ1-1; D gene uncertain. Germline lookup yields CDR1 MDHEN and CDR2 SYDVKM. CDR3 length: 13 amino acids. Trimming took 5 bases from V and 2 from J, leaving 9 bases between them. CDR3 region: CASSPADNTEAFF. CDR3 coding DNA: TGTGCCAGCAGTCCGGCGGATAACACTGAAGCTTTCTTT.

This clone was picked up one time. The same CDR3 arises from other DNA sequences in this sample as well. V gene TRBV7-8 combines with J gene TRBJ2-3; 9 bases line up with TRBD2. V gave up 5 bases and J gave up 1 base; unmatched junction bases: 7. This CDR3 has 16 residues. The germline V gene has CDR1 SGHVS and CDR2 FQNEAQ. CDR3 residues: CASSLLTSGRTDTQYF. The CDR3 nucleotides read TGTGCCAGCAGCCTCCTTACTAGCGGGCGCACAGATACGCAGTATTTT.

This clone is a singleton in its sample. V usage is TRBV5-1 and J usage is TRBJ2-1; 7 bases align to TRBD1. The germline CDR1 and CDR2 sequences are SGHRS and YFSETQ. The CDR3 extends over 14 amino acids. J lost 9 bases, V lost 7 bases, and 13 bases had no gene match. Here the CDR3 reads CASLQGTGSVEQFF. The CDR3 DNA sequence: TGCGCCAGCCTACAGGGGACCGGGTCTGTTGAGCAGTTCTTC.

This clone was recorded at least ten times. CDR3 loop: CAWSQPGLYEQYF. CDR3 bases: TGTGCCTGGAGTCAACCGGGTCTCTACGAGCAGTACTTC. The J gene is TRBJ2-7, the V gene TRBV30; D gene unclear. The length of the CDR3 is 13 residues. V shed 2 bases and J shed 3 bases, with 11 bases lying between them. Germline V CDR1 and CDR2: GTSNPN, SVGIG (reference sequence).

A word on this clone: Other DNA variants within this sample encode the same CDR3. The gene calls are TRBV18 and TRBJ1-3, with D tentatively TRBD1 (5 bases). Germline CDR1 and CDR2: KGHSH and LQKENI. V was shortened by 6 bases and J by 4 bases, with 13 bases between the two germline ends. The CDR3 is 14 residues long. The CDR3 reads CASSSGTGGNTIYF. CDR3 bases: TGTGCCAGCTCTTCGGGGACTGGGGGAAACACCATATATTTT. Using reference TRBV18 and TRBJ1-3 for the parts outside the CDR3, the full variable domain is NAGVMQNPRHLVRRRGQEARLRCSPMKGHSHVYWYRQLPEEGLKFMVYLQKENIIDESGMPKERFSAEFPKEGPSILRIQQVVRGDSAAYFCASSSGTGGNTIYFGEGSWLTVV.

V and J are TRBV28 and TRBJ2-2, with D possibly being TRBD2 (5 bases). Germline lookup yields CDR1 MDHEN and CDR2 SYDVKM. The CDR3 sequence is 13 residues long. V was clipped by 6 bases and J by 0 bases, with 5 bases between them. The CDR3 is CASSGTNTGELFF. The CDR3 nucleotides are TGTGCCAGCAGCGGGACGAACACCGGGGAGCTGTTTTTT.

This clone occurred many times. The chain uses TRBV25-1 and TRBJ2-1; 10 bases align to TRBD2. CDR3 size: 16 residues. V gave up 4 bases and J gave up 0 bases; unmatched junction bases: 3. Germline V lookup: CDR1 MGHDK, CDR2 SYGVNS. CDR3 region: CASSGTSGSSYNEQFF. The CDR3 bases are TGTGCCAGCAGTGGGACTAGCGGATCCTCCTACAATGAGCAGTTCTTC.

This rearrangement joins TRBV7-9 to TRBJ1-2; tentatively, D is TRBD1 (6 bases). The CDR3 runs 13 residues. Trimming cost V 3 bases and J 8 bases, with 13 bases left between them. CDR1 and CDR2 (germline): SEHNR, FQNEAQ (reference sequence). For the CDR3, the DNA is TGTGCCAGCAGCTTTGCAGGGGAAGAAGGCTACACCTTC. Translating gives CASSFAGEEGYTF.

The DNA of the CDR3 is TGCGCCAGCAGCCCCGGGACCATGGGAGAGACCCAGTACTTC. It codes for CASSPGTMGETQYF. This chain links TRBV5-1 with TRBJ2-5, with D possibly being TRBD1 or TRBD2 (5 bases each). In germline, CDR1 is SGHRS, CDR2 YFSETQ. The V gene lost 4 bases and the J gene lost 4 bases, with 14 bases spanning the gap. The CDR3 length is 14 residues.

As concerns this clone: The sample holds other DNA sequences that translate to the same CDR3. V is TRBV18 and J is TRBJ2-3; D is ambiguous. CDR1 is KGHSH, CDR2 LQKENI, per germline. With 0 bases removed from V and 4 bases from J, the gap between germline ends came to 5 bases. This CDR3 has 13 residues. The DNA of the CDR3 is TGTGCCAGCTCACCACCGTCTTCAGATACGCAGTATTTT. This gives the protein CASSPPSSDTQYF.

As for this clone: A junction boundary mismatches the germline segment, possibly from a read error. The J gene is TRBJ1-2, the V gene TRBV14, with D maybe TRBD1 (6 bases). This CDR3 has 14 amino acids. Germline V gene lookup returns CDR1 SGHDN and CDR2 FVKESK. CDR3 amino acids: CASSHRGRNFGYTF. CDR3 bases: TGTGCCAGCAGCCACAGGGGCCGGAACTTTGGCTACACCTTC. Supplemented by reference TRBV14 and TRBJ1-2, the full variable domain reads EAGVTQFPSHSVIEKGQTVTLRCDPISGHDNLYWYRRVMGKEIKFLLHFVKESKQDESGMPNNRFLAERTGGTYSTLKVQPAELEDSGVYFCASSHRGRNFGYTFGSGTRLTVV.

The chain links TRBV5-1 to TRBJ2-1; possible D gene TRBD2, 6 bases. The CDR3 has 15 residues. Germline CDR1 is SGHRS and CDR2 is YFSETQ. The V end lost 4 bases, the J end lost 1 base, and 12 bases lay between the germline ends. In DNA form, the CDR3 reads TGCGCCAGCAGCGGGGGGTCCGGGTCCTACAATGAGCAGTTCTTC. Amino acids: CASSGGSGSYNEQFF.

V usage is TRBV5-6 and J usage is TRBJ1-3; D unresolved. The V and J ends lost 3 bases and 1 base respectively, with 14 bases between them. This CDR3 has 16 residues. Per germline, CDR1 SGHDT and CDR2 YYEEEE. The CDR3 loop is CASSWLGQPSGNTIYF. The CDR3, as DNA: TGTGCCAGCAGCTGGCTTGGGCAGCCTTCTGGAAACACCATATATTTT.

V and J are TRBV7-2 and TRBJ2-5; TRBD1 aligns across 7 bases. The CDR3 contains 16 residues. Germline CDR1 and CDR2: SGHTA and FQGNSA. The trim removed 3 bases at V and 1 base at J, leaving 8 bases unmatched. The CDR3 loop reads CASSFTRGGPQETQYF. Written as DNA, the CDR3 is TGTGCCAGCAGCTTCACGCGAGGGGGCCCCCAAGAGACCCAGTACTTC.

This chain connects TRBV7-2 to TRBJ1-4; 8 bases match TRBD1. The CDR3 loop spans 16 amino acids. With 2 bases clipped from V and 11 bases from J, the junction kept 13 bases outside the gene matches. CDR1 is SGHTA and CDR2 is FQGNSA in the germline V gene. CDR3 sequence reads: CASSLSPTGELGKLFF. The CDR3 DNA reads as TGTGCCAGCAGCTTATCGCCGACAGGGGAATTAGGGAAACTGTTTTTT.

CDR3 nucleotides: TGTGCCAGCAGTTCTCGACTAGCGGGAGGCCATTACTTCGGGGAGCTGTTTTTT. Protein sequence: CASSSRLAGGHYFGELFF. The chain combines TRBV27 with TRBJ2-2; 13 nucleotides line up with TRBD2. The CDR3 consists of 18 residues. The germline gives CDR1 MNHEY, CDR2 SMNVEV (reference sequence). The trim removed 4 bases at V and 7 bases at J, leaving 12 bases unmatched.

J is TRBJ1-5 and V is TRBV27, with D possibly TRBD1 on 6 matching bases. CDR3 length equals 15 residues. CDR1 is MNHEY, CDR2 SMNVEV, per germline (reference sequence). With 3 bases removed from V and 0 bases from J, the gap between germline ends came to 9 bases. The CDR3: CASSFRGSSNQPQHF. CDR3 DNA sequence: TGTGCCAGCAGTTTTAGGGGGTCTAGCAATCAGCCCCAGCATTTT.

This clone showed up just once. The CDR3, as DNA: TGTGCCAGCAGTCCCAAGGGGTACGCGGGAGGAAGCTCCTACAATGAGCAGTTCTTC. Translation gives CASSPKGYAGGSSYNEQFF. This chain links TRBV7-9 with TRBJ2-1; 8 nucleotides match TRBD2. The trim removed 6 bases at V and 0 bases at J, leaving 16 bases unmatched. The CDR3 has 19 residues. Germline V gene lookup returns CDR1 SEHNR and CDR2 FQNEAQ (reference sequence). The full variable domain, rest sourced from reference TRBV7-9 and TRBJ2-1, is DTGVSQNPRHKITKRGQNVTFRCDPISEHNRLYWYRQTLGQGPEFLTYFQNEAQLEKSRLLSDRFSAERPKGSFSTLEIQRTEQGDSAMYLCASSPKGYAGGSSYNEQFFGPGTRLTVL.

The V and J genes are TRBV7-2 and TRBJ2-3, with TRBD2 identical over 10 bases. V was clipped by 2 bases and J by 9 bases; unmatched bases: 11. Germline CDR1 reads SGHTA; CDR2 reads FQGNSA. The CDR3 is made up of 16 amino acids. The CDR3, as DNA: TGTGCCAGCAGCTTATCTTTCCTAGCGGGAGACAACACGCAGTATTTT. It specifies CASSLSFLAGDNTQYF.

The chain couples TRBV19 to TRBJ1-1; D possibly corresponds to TRBD1 (6 bases). The germline V gene has CDR1 LNHDA and CDR2 SQIVND (reference sequence). V was clipped by 5 bases and J by 6 bases, with 16 bases between them. This CDR3 region has 14 residues. DNA for the CDR3: TGTGCCAGTAGTGCGGGGACACCCGGCGCTGAAGCTTTCTTT. Residues: CASSAGTPGAEAFF.

This clone appeared a single time. An end of the junction does not agree with germline; a read error may underlie this. The rearrangement joins TRBV7-3 to TRBJ2-1, with D possibly being TRBD2 (6 bases). The CDR3 is made up of 13 amino acids. Per germline, CDR1 SGHTA and CDR2 FQGTGA. CDR3 sequence reads: CASSRDSHNEQFF. In DNA form, the CDR3 reads TGTGCCAGCAGCCGGGACTCCCACAATGAGCAGTTCTTC.

The genes are TRBV11-2 and TRBJ2-7; TRBD1 might be the D (5 bases). Trimming cost V 5 bases and J 4 bases, with 21 bases left between them. Germline CDR1 is SGHAT and CDR2 is FQNNGV. The CDR3 is 16 residues long. CDR3 in DNA: TGTGCCAGCAGCCCGAGTCGGGCGCGGACACCATACGAGCAGTACTTC. Translating gives CASSPSRARTPYEQYF.

This sequence joins TRBV6-6 and TRBJ2-1, with TRBD2 as a possible D gene (6 bases). V gave up 6 bases and J gave up 11 bases, with 20 bases separating them. The CDR3 is made up of 14 amino acids. CDR1 is MNHNY and CDR2 is SVGAGI in the germline V gene (reference sequence). The CDR3 spells CASRSGTAGLQQFF. CDR3 DNA sequence: TGTGCCAGCAGGTCCGGGACGGCGGGGCTCCAGCAGTTCTTC.